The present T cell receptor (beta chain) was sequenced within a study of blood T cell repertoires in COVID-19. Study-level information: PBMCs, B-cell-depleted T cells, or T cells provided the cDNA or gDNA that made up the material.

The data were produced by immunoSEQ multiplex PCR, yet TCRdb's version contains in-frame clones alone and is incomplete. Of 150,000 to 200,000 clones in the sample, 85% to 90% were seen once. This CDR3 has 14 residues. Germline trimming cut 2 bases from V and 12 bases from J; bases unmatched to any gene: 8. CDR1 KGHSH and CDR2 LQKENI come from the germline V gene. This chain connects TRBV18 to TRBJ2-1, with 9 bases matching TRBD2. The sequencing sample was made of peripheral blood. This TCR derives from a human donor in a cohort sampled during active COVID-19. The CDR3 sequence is CASSPWHAGGPQFF. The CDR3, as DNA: TGTGCCAGCTCACCATGGCATGCGGGAGGGCCGCAGTTCTTC.